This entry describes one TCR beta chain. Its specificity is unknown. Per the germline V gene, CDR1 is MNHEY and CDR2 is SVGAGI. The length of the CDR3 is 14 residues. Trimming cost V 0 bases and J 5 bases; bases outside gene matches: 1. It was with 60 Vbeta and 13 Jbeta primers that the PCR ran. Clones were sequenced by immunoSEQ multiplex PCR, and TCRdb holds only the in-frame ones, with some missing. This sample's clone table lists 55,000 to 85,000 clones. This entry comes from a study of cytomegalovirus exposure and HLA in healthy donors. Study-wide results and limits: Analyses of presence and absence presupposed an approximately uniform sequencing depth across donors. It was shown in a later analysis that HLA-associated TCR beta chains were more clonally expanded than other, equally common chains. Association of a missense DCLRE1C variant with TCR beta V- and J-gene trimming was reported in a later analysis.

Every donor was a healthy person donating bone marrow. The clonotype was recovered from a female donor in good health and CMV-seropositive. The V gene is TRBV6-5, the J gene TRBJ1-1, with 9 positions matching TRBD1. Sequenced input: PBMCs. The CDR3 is CASSYSTGGTEAFF. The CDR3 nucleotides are TGTGCCAGCAGTTACTCGACAGGGGGTACTGAAGCTTTCTTT.